What follows are 9 T cell receptor beta chains derived from one specimen sequenced in a study of blood T cell repertoires in COVID-19. Assay used: immunoSEQ multiplex PCR; TCRdb lists only in-frame clones, some missing. The table shows roughly 340,000 clones, with around 91% occurring only once. Sequencing was performed on PBMCs or T cells enriched from blood (not recorded which). All receptors derive from a man younger than 30 who had recovered from COVID-19.

The chain links TRBV7-8 to TRBJ2-5; TRBD1 matches at 7 bases. Germline V gene data show CDR1 as SGHVS and CDR2 as FQNEAQ. The CDR3 is 17 residues long. V lost 0 bases to trimming and J lost 2 bases; unmatched junction nucleotides: 9. In nucleotides, the CDR3 is TGTGCCAGCAGCTTAGCCACCGACAGGGTCGGACAAGAGACCCAGTACTTC. Translating gives CASSLATDRVGQETQYF.

The chain employs TRBV5-6 and TRBJ1-6; D unresolved. V dropped 4 bases and J dropped 5 bases, with 13 bases sitting between them. In germline, CDR1 is SGHDT, CDR2 YYEEEE. The CDR3 is made up of 15 amino acids. The CDR3: CASSPDFSNNSPLHF. For the CDR3, the DNA is TGTGCCAGCAGCCCGGACTTCAGTAATAATTCACCCCTCCACTTT.

This chain connects TRBV2 to TRBJ1-5, with D unresolved. V gave up 4 bases and J gave up 0 bases, with 10 bases separating them. The CDR3 consists of 15 residues. The germline V gene has CDR1 SNHLY and CDR2 FYNNEI. The CDR3 DNA reads TGTGCCAGCAGTGTTAACCCCGGTAGCAATCAGCCCCAGCATTTT. Amino acid sequence: CASSVNPGSNQPQHF. Looking up the rest from reference TRBV2 and TRBJ1-5 gives the full variable domain: EPEVTQTPSHQVTQMGQEVILRCVPISNHLYFYWYRQILGQKVEFLVSFYNNEISEKSEIFDDQFSVERPDGSNFTLKIRSTKLEDSAMYFCASSVNPGSNQPQHFGDGTRLSIL.

This chain joins TRBV28 and TRBJ2-7, with 9 bases identical to TRBD2. The trim removed 2 bases at V and 5 bases at J, leaving 13 bases unmatched. The CDR3 consists of 17 residues. Germline assignment: CDR1 MDHEN and CDR2 SYDVKM. The CDR3 nucleotides read TGTGCCAGCAGTTTAGGTAACCCGGGACTAGCCATTCACGAGCAGTACTTC. Protein sequence: CASSLGNPGLAIHEQYF.

In nucleotides, the CDR3 is TGTGCCAGCAGGACATTTGGTAATTCACCCCTCCACTTT. Translation: CASRTFGNSPLHF. The chain uses TRBV28 and TRBJ1-6; D not resolved. V lost 6 bases and J lost 6, with 9 bases in between. Germline-derived CDR1 and CDR2 are MDHEN and SYDVKM. The CDR3 covers 13 residues.

The chain links TRBV19 to TRBJ2-5, with D uncertain. The germline gives CDR1 LNHDA, CDR2 SQIVND (reference sequence). The CDR3 consists of 13 residues. Trimming pared 5 bases from V and 5 bases from J, leaving 12 bases between. The CDR3 DNA reads TGTGCCAGTAGTTACGCGAGTGTGGAGACCCAGTACTTC. The encoded protein is CASSYASVETQYF. Full variable domain (missing parts from reference TRBV19 and TRBJ2-5): DGGITQSPKYLFRKEGQNVTLSCEQNLNHDAMYWYRQDPGQGLRLIYYSQIVNDFQKGDIAEGYSVSREKKESFPLTVTSAQKNPTAFYLCASSYASVETQYFGPGTRLLVL.

The chain joins TRBV9 to TRBJ2-5; TRBD2 matches 9 bases. The junction had 7 bases not matched to a gene; V was cut back by 0 bases and J by 4 bases. CDR3 size: 16 residues. The germline V gene has CDR1 SGDLS and CDR2 YYNGEE. The CDR3 sequence is CASSVGNSGGLETQYF. In DNA, the CDR3 is TGTGCCAGCAGCGTAGGTAATAGCGGGGGTCTAGAGACCCAGTACTTC.

This clone was picked up a small number of times. This chain links TRBV5-4 with TRBJ2-7; TRBD2 agrees at 11 bases. V lost 3 bases and J lost 3; bases outside the gene matches: 5. CDR1 and CDR2 from the germline V gene are SGHNT and YYREEE (reference sequence). The CDR3 runs 15 residues. CDR3 nucleotides: TGTGCCAGCAGCTATGGGACTAGCGGACTCTACGAGCAGTACTTC. This encodes CASSYGTSGLYEQYF.

V gene TRBV28 combines with J gene TRBJ2-1, with a possible D match to TRBD2 (5 bases). Germline loops: CDR1 MDHEN, CDR2 SYDVKM. This CDR3 has 13 residues. V was shortened by 6 bases and J by 4 bases, with 10 bases between the two germline ends. This CDR3 is CASSGSAYNEQFF. DNA of the CDR3: TGTGCCAGCAGCGGTAGCGCGTACAATGAGCAGTTCTTC.